One T cell receptor (beta chain) is described in this entry. In the authors' workflow: Counts of nucleated cells, estimated from reference gene primer amplification, were obtained. Some clones are missing from TCRdb's copy, which holds only in-frame ones; the method was immunoSEQ multiplex PCR. V and J calls and clone size are given by that table; D and trimming were obtained from the DNA. The data show around 700,000 clones, with about 90% seen just once and roughly 0.25% held by the top ten. This record belongs to a study of blood T cell repertoires in COVID-19. The overall study: There were acute and convalescent COVID-19 samples, and they came from the United States, Italy and Spain. The analysed material was cDNA or gDNA that came from T cells, B-cell-depleted T cells, or PBMCs.

CDR3 length equals 16 residues. Germline V lookup: CDR1 MNHNS, CDR2 SASEGT. After removal of 4 bases from V and 1 base from J, the junction contained 9 bases not matched to a gene. Sequencing input: peripheral blood. The clonotype comes from a woman under 30 with acute or convalescent COVID-19. The genes are TRBV6-1 and TRBJ1-1; 7 bases fit TRBD1. CDR3 DNA: TGTGCCAGCAGTGGCCGCCAGGGGGTGACGAACACTGAAGCTTTCTTT. This codes for CASSGRQGVTNTEAFF.